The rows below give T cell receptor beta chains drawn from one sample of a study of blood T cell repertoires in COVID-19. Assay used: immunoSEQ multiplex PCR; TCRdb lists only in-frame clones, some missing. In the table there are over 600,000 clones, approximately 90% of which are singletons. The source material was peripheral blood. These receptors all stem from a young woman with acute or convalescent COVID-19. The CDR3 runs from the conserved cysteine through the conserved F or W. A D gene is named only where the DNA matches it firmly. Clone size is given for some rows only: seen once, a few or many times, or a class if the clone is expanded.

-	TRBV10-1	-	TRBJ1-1	CAIIPGRSGDTEAFF	TGCGCCATAATACCAGGGAGGTCCGGGGACACTGAAGCTTTCTTT
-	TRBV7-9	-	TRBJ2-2	CASSSFHRNTGELFF	TGTGCCAGCAGCTCTTTTCACAGGAACACCGGGGAGCTGTTTTTT
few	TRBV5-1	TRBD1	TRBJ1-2	CASSPSAGTGWGYTF	TGCGCCAGCAGCCCCTCCGCCGGGACAGGGTGGGGCTACACCTTC
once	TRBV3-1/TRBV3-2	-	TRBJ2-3	CASSQRGGLTDAQYF	TGTGCCAGCAGCCAAAGGGGGGGCCTCACAGATGCGCAGTATTTT
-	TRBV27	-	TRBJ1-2	CASSLIGSPHGYTF	TGTGCCAGCAGTTTAATAGGGAGCCCCCATGGCTACACCTTC
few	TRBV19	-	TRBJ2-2	CASSIFGQGNTGELFF	TGTGCCAGTAGTATTTTCGGTCAGGGGAACACCGGGGAGCTGTTTTTT
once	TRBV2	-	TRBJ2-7	CANQQGNEQYF	TGTGCCAACCAACAGGGCAACGAGCAGTACTTC
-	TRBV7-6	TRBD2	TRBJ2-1	CASSFSGGQQFF	TGTGCCAGCAGCTTCAGCGGGGGCCAGCAGTTCTTC
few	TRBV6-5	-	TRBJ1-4	CASSGGPTNEKLFF	TGTGCCAGCTCCGGGGGGCCAACTAATGAAAAACTGTTTTTT
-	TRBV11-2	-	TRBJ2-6	CASSLNREGNVLTF	TGTGCCAGCAGCTTAAACAGGGAAGGCAACGTCCTGACTTTC
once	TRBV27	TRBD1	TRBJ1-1	CASSLDRGSRTEAFF	TGTGCCAGCAGTTTAGACAGGGGGTCTAGGACTGAAGCTTTCTTT
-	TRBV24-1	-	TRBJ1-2	CATSGPPNYGYTF	TGTGCCACCAGTGGGCCTCCGAACTATGGCTACACCTTC
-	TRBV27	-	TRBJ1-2	CASSPALAGPHLWAF	TGTGCCAGCAGTCCAGCCTTGGCGGGACCCCATTTGTGGGCCTTC
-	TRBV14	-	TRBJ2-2	CASSPLGIGPGGAGELFF	TGTGCCAGCAGCCCCCTCGGCATAGGGCCCGGCGGGGCCGGGGAGCTGTTTTTT
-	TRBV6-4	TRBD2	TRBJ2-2	CASSLAGGPTGELFF	TGTGCCAGCAGCCTAGCGGGGGGACCGACCGGGGAGCTGTTTTTT
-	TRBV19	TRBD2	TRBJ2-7	CASSTISGGVYEQYF	TGTGCCAGTAGTACAATAAGCGGGGGAGTTTACGAGCAGTACTTC
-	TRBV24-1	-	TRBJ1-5	CATSDPGEPQHF	TGTGCCACCAGTGACCCCGGAGAGCCCCAGCATTTT
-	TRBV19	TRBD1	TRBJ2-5	CASSLGTGGETQYF	TGTGCCAGTAGTCTAGGGACAGGGGGCGAGACCCAGTACTTC
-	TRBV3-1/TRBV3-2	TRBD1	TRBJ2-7	CASSQTGDEQYF	TGTGCCAGCAGCCAAACAGGGGACGAGCAGTACTTC
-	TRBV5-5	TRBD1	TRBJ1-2	CASSFHTGTGGVANYGYTF	TGTGCCAGCAGCTTCCATACCGGGACAGGGGGGGTGGCTAACTATGGCTACACCTTC
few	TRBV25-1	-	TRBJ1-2	CASSEVADYGYTF	TGTGCCAGCAGTGAAGTGGCAGACTATGGCTACACCTTC
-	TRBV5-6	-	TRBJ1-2	CASSLVWQGSNYGYTF	TGTGCCAGCAGCTTGGTCTGGCAGGGGTCTAACTATGGCTACACCTTC
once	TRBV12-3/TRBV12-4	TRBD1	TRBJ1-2	CASRAQGASGYTF	TGTGCCAGCAGAGCTCAGGGGGCTTCTGGCTACACCTTC
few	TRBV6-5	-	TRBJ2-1	CASKLTQSSYNEQFF	TGTGCCAGCAAATTAACACAGTCCTCCTACAATGAGCAGTTCTTC
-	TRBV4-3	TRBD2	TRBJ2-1	CASSQDGTSSYNEQFF	TGCGCCAGCAGCCAAGACGGGACTAGCTCCTACAATGAGCAGTTCTTC
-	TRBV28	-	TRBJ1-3	CASSPPLSGNTIYF	TGTGCCAGCAGTCCTCCCCTTTCTGGAAACACCATATATTTT
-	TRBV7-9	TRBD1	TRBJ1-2	CASSQLGTVNYGYTF	TGTGCCAGCAGCCAACTCGGGACAGTTAACTATGGCTACACCTTC
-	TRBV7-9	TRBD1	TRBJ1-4	CASSPLTGANEKLFF	TGTGCCAGCAGCCCCTTGACAGGGGCAAATGAAAAACTGTTTTTT
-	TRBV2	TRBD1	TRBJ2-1	CASRTGWSEQFF	TGTGCCAGCAGGACAGGGTGGTCTGAGCAGTTCTTC
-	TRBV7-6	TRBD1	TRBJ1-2	CASSFLDFHPNRGRSSYGYTF	TGTGCCAGCAGCTTCCTCGATTTCCATCCCAACAGGGGAAGAAGTTCCTATGGCTACACCTTC
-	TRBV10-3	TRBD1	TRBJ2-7	CAISEAGGFNEQYF	TGTGCCATCAGTGAGGCAGGGGGCTTCAACGAGCAGTACTTC
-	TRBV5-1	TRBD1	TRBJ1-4	CASSFRQGAANEKLFF	TGCGCCAGCAGCTTCCGACAGGGGGCAGCTAATGAAAAACTGTTTTTT
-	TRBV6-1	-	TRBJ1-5	CASMGERGQPQHF	TGTGCCAGCATGGGGGAGCGGGGTCAGCCCCAGCATTTT
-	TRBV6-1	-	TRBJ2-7	CASSEEFPWSRLQVYEQYF	TGTGCCAGCAGTGAAGAATTTCCGTGGTCGAGGTTACAGGTCTACGAGCAGTACTTC
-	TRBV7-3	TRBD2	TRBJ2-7	CASSFRGGYEQYF	TGTGCCAGCAGCTTTCGGGGGGGCTACGAGCAGTACTTC
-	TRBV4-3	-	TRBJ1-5	CASSQGQNDQPQHF	TGCGCCAGCAGCCAAGGACAGAACGATCAGCCCCAGCATTTT
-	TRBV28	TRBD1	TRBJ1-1	CASSTFGGQAPVIAFF	TGTGCCAGCAGCACCTTCGGAGGACAGGCTCCAGTTATCGCTTTCTTT
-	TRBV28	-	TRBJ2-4	CASSLTGLENIQYF	TGTGCCAGCAGTTTAACCGGGTTGGAAAACATTCAGTACTTC
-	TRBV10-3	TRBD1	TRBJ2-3	CAIRQGDFTDTQYF	TGTGCCATCAGGCAGGGGGATTTCACAGATACGCAGTATTTT
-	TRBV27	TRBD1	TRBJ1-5	CASHHSGTGNQPQHF	TGTGCCAGCCACCACTCCGGGACAGGGAATCAGCCCCAGCATTTT
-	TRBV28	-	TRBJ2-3	CASSSGFRGDTQYF	TGTGCCAGCAGTTCTGGCTTCAGGGGAGATACGCAGTATTTT